The entry below gives a single T cell receptor (beta chain) sequence along with its context. Libraries were prepared by immunoSEQ multiplex PCR; TCRdb keeps only in-frame clonotypes and omits some of them. Among 97,000 or so clones listed, 90% were seen once. The CDR3 covers 15 residues. With V trimmed by 3 bases and J by 3 bases, 5 bases remained unmatched. Germline V lookup: CDR1 KGHSH, CDR2 LQKENI. The sample originates from a study of OX40 agonist ivuxolimab in advanced cancers. The sequences come from CD4+ or CD8+ T cells sorted from blood, collected in a trial of the OX40 agonist ivuxolimab. The TCR comes from an adult with an advanced solid tumor such as melanoma, head and neck, liver or kidney cancer. The rearrangement links TRBV18 to TRBJ2-3, with TRBD1 identical over 8 bases. The CDR3 DNA reads as TGTGCCAGCTCACCTGGACAGGGAGGAACAGATACGCAGTATTTT. Encoded protein: CASSPGQGGTDTQYF.